The 20 T cell receptor beta chains given below trace back to one sample, sequenced in a study of cytomegalovirus exposure and HLA in healthy donors. PCR was performed using 60 Vbeta and 13 Jbeta primers. The method was immunoSEQ multiplex PCR; TCRdb's version includes in-frame clones alone and lacks a portion of them. In the table there are roughly 190,000 clones, over 80% of which are singletons. Sequenced: PBMCs. These receptors originate from a man aged 40-50 years in good health and CMV-seropositive.

This clone was seen once. The chain couples TRBV5-4 to TRBJ2-7; no clear D gene. Germline V lookup: CDR1 SGHNT, CDR2 YYREEE (reference sequence). Trimming took 4 bases from V and 2 from J, leaving 10 bases between them. The CDR3 covers 13 residues. CDR3: CASSNQIPYEQYF. CDR3 nucleotides: TGTGCCAGCAGCAATCAGATACCCTACGAGCAGTACTTC.

This clone came up a few times. The CDR3 nucleotides are TGTGCCTGGAGTGTTAGGACAGTTCGCACTGAAGCTTTCTTT. Protein: CAWSVRTVRTEAFF. This chain uses TRBV30 with TRBJ1-1, with a possible D match to TRBD1 (6 bases). Germline V gives CDR1 GTSNPN, CDR2 SVGIG (reference sequence). CDR3 length: 14 residues. The ends were cut back, 0 bases at V and 4 bases at J, with 12 bases in the middle.

The chain is built from TRBV4-3 and TRBJ2-7; D unclear. V was pared by 0 bases and J by 0 bases, with 9 bases between. Germline CDR1 LGHNA, CDR2 YSLEER. This CDR3 comprises 15 residues. This CDR3 is CASSQDGSSSYEQYF. The CDR3 DNA reads as TGCGCCAGCAGCCAAGATGGCTCTAGCTCCTACGAGCAGTACTTC.

The chain has TRBV30 and TRBJ1-6, with unresolved D. CDR3 length: 12 amino acids. CDR1 is GTSNPN and CDR2 is SVGIG in the germline V gene (reference sequence). Trimming cost V 5 bases and J 7 bases, with 9 bases left between them. CDR3 DNA: TGTGCCTGGGGGCAGGCGAATTCACCCCTCCACTTT. It encodes CAWGQANSPLHF.

The J gene is TRBJ2-7, the V gene TRBV13, with TRBD2 matching over 8 bases. The germline CDR1 and CDR2 sequences are PRHDT and FYEKMQ (reference sequence). The CDR3 is 14 amino acids. Trimming removed 5 bases from V and 2 bases from J; junction bases left unmatched: 5. CDR3 DNA sequence: TGTGCCAGCAGCCTCGCGGGGGGAACCTACGAGCAGTACTTC. Its protein is CASSLAGGTYEQYF.

The V gene is TRBV19, the J gene TRBJ1-2; TRBD1 matches 7 bases. CDR3 size: 15 residues. V was clipped by 1 base and J by 4 bases; unmatched bases: 6. The germline CDR1 and CDR2 sequences are LNHDA and SQIVND (reference sequence). The CDR3 nucleotides are TGTGCCAGTAGTATAGCACAGGGGCTGGGCTATGGCTACACCTTC. It codes for CASSIAQGLGYGYTF.

This sequence joins TRBV27 and TRBJ2-1, with D perhaps matching TRBD1 (7 bases). The V end was cut by 6 bases, the J end by 0 bases, with 12 bases between. Germline V gene data show CDR1 as MNHEY and CDR2 as SMNVEV (reference sequence). The CDR3 is 15 residues long. The CDR3 loop reads CASSSGGISYNEQFF. The CDR3 DNA reads as TGTGCCAGCAGCTCAGGGGGGATCTCCTACAATGAGCAGTTCTTC.

This sequence joins TRBV7-6 and TRBJ2-3, with TRBD2 matching 12 bases. CDR1 and CDR2 (germline): SGHVS, FNYEAQ. This CDR3 has 17 residues. Trimming cost V 2 bases and J 3 bases; bases outside gene matches: 6. The CDR3: CASSLLPSGGATDTQYF. The CDR3 DNA reads TGTGCCAGCAGCTTATTGCCTAGCGGGGGGGCAACAGATACGCAGTATTTT.

This clone was detected once. The chain is built from TRBV9 and TRBJ2-7, with 14 positions matching TRBD2. V dropped 4 bases and J dropped 6; count of bases not matched to a gene: 6. CDR1 and CDR2 (germline): SGDLS, YYNGEE. This CDR3 has 15 amino acids. CDR3 nucleotide sequence: TGTGCCAGCAGCCCCAGACTAGCGGGGGGGCTCGAGCAGTACTTC. Translation gives CASSPRLAGGLEQYF.

Points on this clone: The same CDR3 arises from other DNA sequences in this sample as well. The chain has TRBV6-5 and TRBJ1-4; a possible D gene is TRBD1 (6 bases). The CDR3 is 13 amino acids. The V gene's germline CDR1 is MNHEY and CDR2 SVGAGI. The V end lost 2 bases, the J end lost 7 bases, and 8 bases lay between the germline ends. The chain's CDR3 is CASSYGGGEKLFF. The CDR3 region has the DNA TGTGCCAGCAGTTACGGGGGCGGTGAAAAACTGTTTTTT.

The chain recombines TRBV10-3 with TRBJ2-1; 10 nucleotides agree with TRBD2. Germline assignment: CDR1 ENHRY and CDR2 SYGVKD. J was trimmed by 7 bases and V by 4 bases; bases with no gene match: 7. This CDR3 comprises 15 residues. CDR3 protein: CAISVGTSVPNEQFF. CDR3 nucleotides: TGTGCCATCAGTGTTGGGACTAGCGTCCCAAATGAGCAGTTCTTC.

This chain links TRBV9 with TRBJ2-1, with 10 bases aligning to TRBD1. The CDR3 spans 13 residues. CDR1 and CDR2 from the germline V gene are SGDLS and YYNGEE. The CDR3, as DNA: TGTGCAGGGGGGGACAGGGGCCACAATGAGCAGTTCTTC. Its translation: CAGGDRGHNEQFF. Based on the CDR3 plus reference TRBV9 and TRBJ2-1, the full variable domain is DSGVTQTPKHLITATGQRVTLRCSPRSGDLSVYWYQQSLDQGLQFLIQYYNGEERAKGNILERFSAQQFPDLHSELNLSSLELGDSALYFCAGGDRGHNEQFFGPGTRLTVL.

This chain links TRBV25-1 with TRBJ2-1; D not certain. Trimming left V 7 bases short and J 10 bases short, with 11 bases between. CDR3 length equals 11 residues. Germline values: CDR1 MGHDK, CDR2 SYGVNS. The CDR3 loop reads CASNTHTEQFF. The CDR3 nucleotides are TGTGCCAGCAATACACACACCGAGCAGTTCTTC.

This clone occurred once. The V call is TRBV27, the J call TRBJ2-3; D is undetermined. The germline V gene encodes CDR1 MNHEY and CDR2 SMNVEV (reference sequence). The V and J ends lost 4 bases and 3 bases respectively, with 11 bases between them. This CDR3 is 14 amino acids long. The CDR3 loop reads CASSSYRRTDTQYF. CDR3 nucleotides: TGTGCCAGCAGTTCCTATCGCAGGACAGATACGCAGTATTTT.

The gene calls are TRBV19 and TRBJ2-5; a weak D match, TRBD1 (6 bases). This CDR3 contains 14 residues. Germline-derived CDR1 and CDR2 are LNHDA and SQIVND (reference sequence). V was shortened by 0 bases and J by 4 bases, with 9 bases between the two germline ends. The CDR3 DNA sequence: TGTGCCAGTAGTATAGAGGGGGCTGGAGAGACCCAGTACTTC. The encoded protein is CASSIEGAGETQYF. The variable domain in full, completed from reference TRBV19 and TRBJ2-5, reads DGGITQSPKYLFRKEGQNVTLSCEQNLNHDAMYWYRQDPGQGLRLIYYSQIVNDFQKGDIAEGYSVSREKKESFPLTVTSAQKNPTAFYLCASSIEGAGETQYFGPGTRLLVL.

V usage is TRBV9 and J usage is TRBJ2-2; 7 nucleotides match TRBD2. The CDR3 is 14 amino acids. Germline V CDR1 and CDR2: SGDLS, YYNGEE. V lost 5 bases and J lost 3; bases outside the gene matches: 4. The CDR3 reads CASRGGMDTGELFF. Written as DNA, the CDR3 is TGTGCCAGCAGGGGGGGGATGGACACCGGGGAGCTGTTTTTT.

V usage is TRBV14 and J usage is TRBJ2-1; 13 nucleotides agree with TRBD2. CDR1 and CDR2 from the germline V gene are SGHDN and FVKESK. The CDR3 runs to 15 residues. V shed 5 bases, J shed 3 bases, and the junction held 1 base outside the gene matches. This CDR3 is CASSGLAGVYNEQFF. In DNA form, the CDR3 reads TGTGCCAGCAGCGGACTAGCGGGGGTCTACAATGAGCAGTTCTTC.

This clone was seen only a few times. The rearrangement uses TRBV10-3 and TRBJ1-1; 8 bases align to TRBD1. Germline V gene lookup returns CDR1 ENHRY and CDR2 SYGVKD. The CDR3 runs to 15 residues. V trimming: 10 bases; J trimming: 1 base; junction bases outside the gene matches: 11. The CDR3 loop reads CATAASGTGNTEAFF. The CDR3, as DNA: TGTGCCACCGCTGCTTCCGGGACAGGGAACACTGAAGCTTTCTTT.

The genes are TRBV6-5 and TRBJ1-2; maybe TRBD1 (6 bases). This CDR3 is 15 amino acids long. Germline lookup yields CDR1 MNHEY and CDR2 SVGAGI. Trimming cost V 0 bases and J 4 bases, with 12 bases left between them. CDR3 protein: CASSYSKGGGYGYTF. Written as DNA, the CDR3 is TGTGCCAGCAGTTACTCGAAGGGGGGGGGCTATGGCTACACCTTC.

This clone was counted a single time. The chain links TRBV4-2 to TRBJ2-2, with 9 bases that match TRBD2. With 0 bases clipped from V and 7 bases from J, the junction kept 6 bases outside the gene matches. The CDR3 totals 16 residues. The V gene's germline CDR1 is LGHNA and CDR2 YNFKEQ. The CDR3 region is CASSQEGGGAFGELFF. For the CDR3, the DNA is TGTGCCAGCAGCCAAGAAGGCGGGGGGGCCTTCGGGGAGCTGTTTTTT.